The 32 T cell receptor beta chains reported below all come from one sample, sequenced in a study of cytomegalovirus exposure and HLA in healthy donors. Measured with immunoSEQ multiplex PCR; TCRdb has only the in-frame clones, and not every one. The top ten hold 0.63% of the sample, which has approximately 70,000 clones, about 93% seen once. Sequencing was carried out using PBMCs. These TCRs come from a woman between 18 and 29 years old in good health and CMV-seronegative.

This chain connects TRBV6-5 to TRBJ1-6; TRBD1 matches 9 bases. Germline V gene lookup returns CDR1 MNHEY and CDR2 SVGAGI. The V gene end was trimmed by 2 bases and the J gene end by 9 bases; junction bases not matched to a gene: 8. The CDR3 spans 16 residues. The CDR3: CASSYHPGQGGSPLHF. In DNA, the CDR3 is TGTGCCAGCAGTTACCACCCGGGACAGGGAGGTTCACCCCTCCACTTT.

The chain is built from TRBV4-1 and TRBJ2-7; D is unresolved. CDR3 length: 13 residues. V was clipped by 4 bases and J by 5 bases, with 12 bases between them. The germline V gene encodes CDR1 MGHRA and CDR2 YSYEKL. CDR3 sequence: CASSPLQEDEQYF. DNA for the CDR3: TGCGCCAGCAGCCCGCTACAAGAGGACGAGCAGTACTTC.

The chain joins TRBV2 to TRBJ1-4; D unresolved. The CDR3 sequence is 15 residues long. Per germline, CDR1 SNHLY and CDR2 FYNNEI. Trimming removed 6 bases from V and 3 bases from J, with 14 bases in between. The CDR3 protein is CASSASGVANEKLFF. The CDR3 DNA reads TGTGCCAGCAGCGCCTCGGGTGTCGCTAATGAAAAACTGTTTTTT. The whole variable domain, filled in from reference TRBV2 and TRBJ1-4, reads EPEVTQTPSHQVTQMGQEVILRCVPISNHLYFYWYRQILGQKVEFLVSFYNNEISEKSEIFDDQFSVERPDGSNFTLKIRSTKLEDSAMYFCASSASGVANEKLFFGSGTQLSVL.

CDR3 nucleotide sequence: TGTGCCAGCACGAACACAGGGGGCGGGGGTAATTCACCCCTCCACTTT. Residues: CASTNTGGGGNSPLHF. The chain links TRBV7-9 to TRBJ1-6, with 9 bases that match TRBD1. Germline V gives CDR1 SEHNR, CDR2 FQNEAQ (reference sequence). The CDR3 contains 16 residues. The V segment lost 7 bases and the J segment 6 bases; nucleotides outside the gene matches: 10.

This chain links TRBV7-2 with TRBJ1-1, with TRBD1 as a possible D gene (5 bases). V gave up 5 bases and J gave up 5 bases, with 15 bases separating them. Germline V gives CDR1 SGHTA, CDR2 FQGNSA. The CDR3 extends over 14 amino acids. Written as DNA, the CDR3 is TGTGCCAGCAGCGTACAATCTCAGGGTACTGAAGCTTTCTTT. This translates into CASSVQSQGTEAFF.

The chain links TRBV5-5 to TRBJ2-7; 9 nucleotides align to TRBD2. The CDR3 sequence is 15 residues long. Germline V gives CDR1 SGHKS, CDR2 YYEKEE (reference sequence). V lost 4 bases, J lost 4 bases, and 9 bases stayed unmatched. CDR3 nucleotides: TGTGCCAGCAGCCTGGGGGCTAGCGGGGAGTACGAGCAGTACTTC. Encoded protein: CASSLGASGEYEQYF.

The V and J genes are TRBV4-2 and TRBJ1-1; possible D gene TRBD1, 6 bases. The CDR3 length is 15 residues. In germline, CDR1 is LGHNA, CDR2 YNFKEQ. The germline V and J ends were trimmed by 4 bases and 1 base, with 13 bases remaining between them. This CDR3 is CASSRRGAPNTEAFF. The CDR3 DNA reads TGTGCCAGCAGCCGGCGGGGGGCACCGAACACTGAAGCTTTCTTT.

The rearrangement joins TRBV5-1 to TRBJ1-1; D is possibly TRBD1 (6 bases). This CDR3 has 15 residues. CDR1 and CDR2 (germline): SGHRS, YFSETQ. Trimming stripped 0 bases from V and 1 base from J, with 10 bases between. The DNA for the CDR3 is TGCGCCAGCAGCTTGGATGCAGGGGCGAACACTGAAGCTTTCTTT. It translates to CASSLDAGANTEAFF.

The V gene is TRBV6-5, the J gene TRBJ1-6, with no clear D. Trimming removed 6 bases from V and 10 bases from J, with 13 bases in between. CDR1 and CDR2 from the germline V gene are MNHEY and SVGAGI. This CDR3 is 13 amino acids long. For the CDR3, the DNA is TGTGCCAGCAGCCTCCCACTAACGTCACCCCTCCACTTT. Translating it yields CASSLPLTSPLHF.

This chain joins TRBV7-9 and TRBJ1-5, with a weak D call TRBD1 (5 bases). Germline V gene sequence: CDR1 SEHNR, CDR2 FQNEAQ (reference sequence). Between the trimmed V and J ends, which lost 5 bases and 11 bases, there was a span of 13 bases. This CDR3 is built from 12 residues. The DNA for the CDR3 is TGTGCCAGCAGCGCCAGGGACTCGGCCCAGCATTTT. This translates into CASSARDSAQHF.

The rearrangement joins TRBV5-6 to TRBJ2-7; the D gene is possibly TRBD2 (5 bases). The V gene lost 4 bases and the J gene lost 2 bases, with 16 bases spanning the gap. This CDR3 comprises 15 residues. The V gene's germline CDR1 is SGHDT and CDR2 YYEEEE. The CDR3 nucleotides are TGTGCCAGCAGCGGGCGGGCAGGACGGACCTACGAGCAGTACTTC. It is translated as CASSGRAGRTYEQYF.

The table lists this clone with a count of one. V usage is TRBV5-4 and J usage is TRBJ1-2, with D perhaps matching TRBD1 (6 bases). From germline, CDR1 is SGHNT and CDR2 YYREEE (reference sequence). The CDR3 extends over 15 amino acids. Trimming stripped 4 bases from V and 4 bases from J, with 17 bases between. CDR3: CASSLGATTFYGYTF. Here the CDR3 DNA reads TGTGCCAGCAGCCTGGGGGCAACGACCTTCTATGGCTACACCTTC.

Here the CDR3 reads CAWSGQGISGANVLTF. Here the CDR3 DNA reads TGTGCCTGGAGTGGGCAGGGGATCTCTGGGGCCAACGTCCTGACTTTC. The J gene is TRBJ2-6, the V gene TRBV30; a weak D match, TRBD1 (6 bases). There are 16 residues in the CDR3. CDR1 and CDR2 (germline): GTSNPN, SVGIG (reference sequence). With 1 base removed from V and 0 bases from J, the gap between germline ends came to 10 bases.

CDR3 in DNA: TGCGCCAGCAGCTTGGGACAGGGGGTATCCGGGGCCAACGTCCTGACTTTC. Its protein product is CASSLGQGVSGANVLTF. The gene calls are TRBV4-3 and TRBJ2-6, with 11 bases identical to TRBD1. The CDR3 contains 17 residues. Per the germline V gene, CDR1 is LGHNA and CDR2 is YSLEER. J was trimmed by 4 bases and V by 5 bases; bases with no gene match: 7.

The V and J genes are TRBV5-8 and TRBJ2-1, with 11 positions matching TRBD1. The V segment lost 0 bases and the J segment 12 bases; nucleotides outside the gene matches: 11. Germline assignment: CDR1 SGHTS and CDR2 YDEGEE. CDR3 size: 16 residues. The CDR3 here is CASSLGRDRGYLRQFF. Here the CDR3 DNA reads TGTGCCAGCAGCTTGGGTCGGGACAGGGGGTACCTAAGGCAGTTCTTC.

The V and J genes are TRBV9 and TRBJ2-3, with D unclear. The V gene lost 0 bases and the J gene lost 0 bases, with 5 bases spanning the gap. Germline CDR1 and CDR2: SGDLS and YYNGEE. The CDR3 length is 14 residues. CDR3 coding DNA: TGTGCCAGCAGCGTAGGGCCCAGCACAGATACGCAGTATTTT. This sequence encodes CASSVGPSTDTQYF.

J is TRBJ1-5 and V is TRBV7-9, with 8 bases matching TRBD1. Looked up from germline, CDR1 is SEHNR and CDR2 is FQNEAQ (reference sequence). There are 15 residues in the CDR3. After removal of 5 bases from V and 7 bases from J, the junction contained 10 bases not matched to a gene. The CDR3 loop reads CASSQSRDRNQPQHF. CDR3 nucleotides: TGTGCCAGCAGCCAGTCCCGGGACAGGAACCAGCCCCAGCATTTT.

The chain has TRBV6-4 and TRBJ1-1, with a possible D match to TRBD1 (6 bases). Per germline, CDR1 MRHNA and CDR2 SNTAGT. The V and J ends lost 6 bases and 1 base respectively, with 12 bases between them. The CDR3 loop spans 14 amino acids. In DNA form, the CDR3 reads TGTGCCAGCAGCACCGGACAGACGAACACTGAAGCTTTCTTT. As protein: CASSTGQTNTEAFF.

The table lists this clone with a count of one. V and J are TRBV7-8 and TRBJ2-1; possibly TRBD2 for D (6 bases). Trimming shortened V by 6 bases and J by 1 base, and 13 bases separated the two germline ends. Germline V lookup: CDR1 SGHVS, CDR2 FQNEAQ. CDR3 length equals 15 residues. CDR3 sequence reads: CASRPGVTSYNEQFF. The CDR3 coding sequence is TGTGCCAGCAGACCGGGGGTGACGTCCTACAATGAGCAGTTCTTC.

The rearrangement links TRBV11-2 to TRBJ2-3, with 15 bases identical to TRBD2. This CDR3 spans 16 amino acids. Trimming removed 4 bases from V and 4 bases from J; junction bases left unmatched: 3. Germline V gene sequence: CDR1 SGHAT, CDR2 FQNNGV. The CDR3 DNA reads TGTGCCAGCAGCTGGACTAGCGGGGGGGCATCAGATACGCAGTATTTT. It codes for CASSWTSGGASDTQYF.

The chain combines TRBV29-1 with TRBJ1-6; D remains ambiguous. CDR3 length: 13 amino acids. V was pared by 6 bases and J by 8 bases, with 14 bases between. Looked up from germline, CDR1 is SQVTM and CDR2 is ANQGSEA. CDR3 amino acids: CSVADGEDSPLHF. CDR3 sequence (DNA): TGCAGCGTAGCAGACGGGGAGGATTCACCCCTCCACTTT. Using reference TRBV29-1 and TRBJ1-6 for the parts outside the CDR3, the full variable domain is SAVISQKPSRDICQRGTSLTIQCQVDSQVTMMFWYRQQPGQSLTLIATANQGSEATYESGFVIDKFPISRPNLTFSTLTVSNMSPEDSSIYLCSVADGEDSPLHFGNGTRLTVT.

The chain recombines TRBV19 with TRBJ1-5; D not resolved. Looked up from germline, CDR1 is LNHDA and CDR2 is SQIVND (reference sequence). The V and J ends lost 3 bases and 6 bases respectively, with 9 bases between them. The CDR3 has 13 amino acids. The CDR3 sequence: CASSITAGQPQHF. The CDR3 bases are TGTGCCAGTAGTATTACAGCAGGTCAGCCCCAGCATTTT.

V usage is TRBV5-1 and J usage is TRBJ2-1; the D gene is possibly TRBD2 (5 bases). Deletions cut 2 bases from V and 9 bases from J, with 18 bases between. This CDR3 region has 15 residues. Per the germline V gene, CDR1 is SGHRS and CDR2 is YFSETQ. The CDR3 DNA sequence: TGCGCCAGCAGCTTATCTAGCATCCTTCGCGGTGAGCAGTTCTTC. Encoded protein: CASSLSSILRGEQFF.

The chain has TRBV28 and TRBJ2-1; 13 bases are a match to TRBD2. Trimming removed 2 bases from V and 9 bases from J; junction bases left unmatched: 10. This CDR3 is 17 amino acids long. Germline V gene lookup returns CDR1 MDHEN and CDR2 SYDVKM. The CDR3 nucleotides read TGTGCCAGCAGTTTAAGTCGGGAGGGACTAGCGGGGTCTGAGCAGTTCTTC. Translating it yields CASSLSREGLAGSEQFF.

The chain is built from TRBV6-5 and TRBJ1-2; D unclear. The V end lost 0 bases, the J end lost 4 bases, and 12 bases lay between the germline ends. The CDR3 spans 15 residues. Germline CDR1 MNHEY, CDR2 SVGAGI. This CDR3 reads CASSYSSQAIYGYTF. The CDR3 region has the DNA TGTGCCAGCAGTTACTCATCGCAGGCAATCTATGGCTACACCTTC.

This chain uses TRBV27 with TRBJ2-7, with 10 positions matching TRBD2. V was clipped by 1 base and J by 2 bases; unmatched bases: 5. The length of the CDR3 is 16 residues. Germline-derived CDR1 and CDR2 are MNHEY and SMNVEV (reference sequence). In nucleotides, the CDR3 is TGTGCCAGCAGTTTATACAGCGGGGGGGACACCTACGAGCAGTACTTC. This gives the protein CASSLYSGGDTYEQYF.

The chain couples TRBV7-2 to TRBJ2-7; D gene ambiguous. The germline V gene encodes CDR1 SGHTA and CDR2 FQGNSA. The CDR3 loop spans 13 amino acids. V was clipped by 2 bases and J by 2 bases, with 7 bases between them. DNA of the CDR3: TGTGCCAGCAGCTTATATGGCACCTACGAGCAGTACTTC. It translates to CASSLYGTYEQYF.

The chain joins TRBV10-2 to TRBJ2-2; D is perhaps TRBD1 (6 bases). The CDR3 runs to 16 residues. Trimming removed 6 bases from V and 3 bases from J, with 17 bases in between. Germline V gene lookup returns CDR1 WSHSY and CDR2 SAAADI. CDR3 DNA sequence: TGCGCCAGCAGCCCCCAAGGGACAAGCTACACCGGGGAGCTGTTTTTT. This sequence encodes CASSPQGTSYTGELFF.

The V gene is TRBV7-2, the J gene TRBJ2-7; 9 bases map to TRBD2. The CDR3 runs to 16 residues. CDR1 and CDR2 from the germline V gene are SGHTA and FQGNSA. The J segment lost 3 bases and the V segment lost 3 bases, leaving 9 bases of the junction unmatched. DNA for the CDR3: TGTGCCAGCAGCTTCCTTAGTGGCGGGGGGGTCTACGAGCAGTACTTC. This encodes CASSFLSGGGVYEQYF.

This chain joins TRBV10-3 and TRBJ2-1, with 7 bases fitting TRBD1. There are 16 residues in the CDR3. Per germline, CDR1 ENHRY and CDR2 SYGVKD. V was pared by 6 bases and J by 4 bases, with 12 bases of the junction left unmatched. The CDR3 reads CAISPTGTENYNEQFF. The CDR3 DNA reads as TGTGCCATCAGCCCCACCGGGACAGAGAATTACAATGAGCAGTTCTTC.

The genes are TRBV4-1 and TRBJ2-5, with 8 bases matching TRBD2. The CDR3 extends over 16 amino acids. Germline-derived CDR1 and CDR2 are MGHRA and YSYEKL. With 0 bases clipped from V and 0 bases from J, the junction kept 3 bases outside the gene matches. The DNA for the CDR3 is TGCGCCAGCAGCCAAGAACCTAGCGGGTACCAAGAGACCCAGTACTTC. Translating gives CASSQEPSGYQETQYF.

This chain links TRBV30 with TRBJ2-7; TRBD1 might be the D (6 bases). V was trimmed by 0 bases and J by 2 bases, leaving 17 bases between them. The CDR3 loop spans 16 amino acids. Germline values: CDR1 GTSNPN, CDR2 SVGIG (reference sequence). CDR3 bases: TGTGCCTGGAGTGTTTTCCGGAAGGGGGAGACCTACGAGCAGTACTTC. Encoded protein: CAWSVFRKGETYEQYF.